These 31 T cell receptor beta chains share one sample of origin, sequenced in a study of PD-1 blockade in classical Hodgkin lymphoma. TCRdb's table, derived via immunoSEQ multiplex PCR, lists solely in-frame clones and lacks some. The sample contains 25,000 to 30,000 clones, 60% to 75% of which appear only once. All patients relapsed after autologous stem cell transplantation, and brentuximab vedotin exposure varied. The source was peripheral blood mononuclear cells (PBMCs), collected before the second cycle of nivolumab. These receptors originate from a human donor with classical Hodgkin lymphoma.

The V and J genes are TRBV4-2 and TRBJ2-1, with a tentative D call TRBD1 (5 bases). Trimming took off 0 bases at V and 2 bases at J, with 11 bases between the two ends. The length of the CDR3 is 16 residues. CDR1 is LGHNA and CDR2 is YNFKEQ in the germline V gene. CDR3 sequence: CASSQEATGAYNEQFF. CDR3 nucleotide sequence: TGTGCCAGCAGCCAAGAGGCTACAGGAGCCTACAATGAGCAGTTCTTC.

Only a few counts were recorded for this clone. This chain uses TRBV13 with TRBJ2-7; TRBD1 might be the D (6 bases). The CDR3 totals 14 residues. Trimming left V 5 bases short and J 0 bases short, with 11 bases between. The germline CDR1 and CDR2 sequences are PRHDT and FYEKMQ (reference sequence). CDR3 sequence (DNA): TGTGCCAGCAGCGTAACAGGGACCTCCTACGAGCAGTACTTC. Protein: CASSVTGTSYEQYF.

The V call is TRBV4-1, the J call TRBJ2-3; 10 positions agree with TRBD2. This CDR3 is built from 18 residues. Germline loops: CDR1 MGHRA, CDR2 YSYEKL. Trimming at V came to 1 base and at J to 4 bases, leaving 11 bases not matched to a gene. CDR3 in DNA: TGCGCCAGCAGCCAAGTTCGTGTTCTAGCGGGGGTCTCAGATACGCAGTATTTT. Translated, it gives CASSQVRVLAGVSDTQYF.

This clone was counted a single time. CDR3 nucleotide sequence: TGTGCCAGCTCATCTTGGGACAGGGGTGACAATGAGCAGTTCTTC. Translated, it gives CASSSWDRGDNEQFF. This rearrangement joins TRBV18 to TRBJ2-1, with TRBD1 identical over 10 bases. Germline V gives CDR1 KGHSH, CDR2 LQKENI. The junction had 6 bases not matched to a gene; V was cut back by 5 bases and J by 5 bases. This CDR3 contains 15 residues.

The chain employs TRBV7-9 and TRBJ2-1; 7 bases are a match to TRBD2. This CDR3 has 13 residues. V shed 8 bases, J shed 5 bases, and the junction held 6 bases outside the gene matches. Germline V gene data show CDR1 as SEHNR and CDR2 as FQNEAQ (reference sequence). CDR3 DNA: TGTGCCAGCGGTGTGGGGGGGAACAATGAGCAGTTCTTC. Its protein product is CASGVGGNNEQFF. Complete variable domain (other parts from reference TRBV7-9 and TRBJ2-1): DTGVSQNPRHKITKRGQNVTFRCDPISEHNRLYWYRQTLGQGPEFLTYFQNEAQLEKSRLLSDRFSAERPKGSFSTLEIQRTEQGDSAMYLCASGVGGNNEQFFGPGTRLTVL.

The CDR3 nucleotides are TGTGCCAGCAGCGTTTCCAGCGGGGGGGCGGGATCGGTAAGAGATACGCAGTATTTT. Protein: CASSVSSGGAGSVRDTQYF. V and J are TRBV9 and TRBJ2-3; 10 bases map to TRBD2. This CDR3 is 19 amino acids long. Germline V CDR1 and CDR2: SGDLS, YYNGEE. J gave up 5 bases and V 2 bases, and 17 bases lay outside the gene matches. The full variable domain, with the rest looked up from reference TRBV9 and TRBJ2-3, is DSGVTQTPKHLITATGQRVTLRCSPRSGDLSVYWYQQSLDQGLQFLIQYYNGEERAKGNILERFSAQQFPDLHSELNLSSLELGDSALYFCASSVSSGGAGSVRDTQYFGPGTRLTVL.

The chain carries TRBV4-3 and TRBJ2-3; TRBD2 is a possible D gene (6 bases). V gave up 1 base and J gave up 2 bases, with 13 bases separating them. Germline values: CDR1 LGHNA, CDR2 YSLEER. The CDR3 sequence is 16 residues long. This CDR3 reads CASSQVVGGYTDTQYF. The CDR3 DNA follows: TGCGCCAGCAGCCAAGTGGTGGGAGGTTACACAGATACGCAGTATTTT.

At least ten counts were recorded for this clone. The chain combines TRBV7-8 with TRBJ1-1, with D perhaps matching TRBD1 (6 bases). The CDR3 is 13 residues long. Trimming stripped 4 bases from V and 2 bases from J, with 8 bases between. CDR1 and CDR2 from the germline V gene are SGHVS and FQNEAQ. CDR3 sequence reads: CASSWTVNTEAFF. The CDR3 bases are TGTGCCAGCAGCTGGACAGTTAACACTGAAGCTTTCTTT.

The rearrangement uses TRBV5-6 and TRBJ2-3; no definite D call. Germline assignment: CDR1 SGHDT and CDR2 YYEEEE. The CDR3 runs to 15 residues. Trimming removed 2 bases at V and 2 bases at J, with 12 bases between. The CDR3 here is CASSFLPTTTDTQYF. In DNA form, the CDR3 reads TGTGCCAGCAGCTTTCTTCCGACCACCACAGATACGCAGTATTTT.

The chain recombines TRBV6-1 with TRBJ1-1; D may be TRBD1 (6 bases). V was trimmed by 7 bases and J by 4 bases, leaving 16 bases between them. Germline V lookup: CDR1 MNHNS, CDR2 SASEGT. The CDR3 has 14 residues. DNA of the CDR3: TGTGCCAGCACTGACTGGGGGCTCGTCACTGAAGCTTTCTTT. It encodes CASTDWGLVTEAFF.

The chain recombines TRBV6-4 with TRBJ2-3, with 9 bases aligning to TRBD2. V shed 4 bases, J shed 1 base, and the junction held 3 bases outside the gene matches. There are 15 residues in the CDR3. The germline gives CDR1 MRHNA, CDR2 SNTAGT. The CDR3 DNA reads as TGTGCCAGCAGTGGGTTAGCGGGAGGCACAGATACGCAGTATTTT. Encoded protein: CASSGLAGGTDTQYF.

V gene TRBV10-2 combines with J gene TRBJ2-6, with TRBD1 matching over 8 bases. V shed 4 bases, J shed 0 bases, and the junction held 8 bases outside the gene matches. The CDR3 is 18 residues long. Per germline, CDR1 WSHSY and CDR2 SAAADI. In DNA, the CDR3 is TGCGCCAGCAGTGTCCAGGGGGCGGGTTCCTCTGGGGCCAACGTCCTGACTTTC. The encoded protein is CASSVQGAGSSGANVLTF.

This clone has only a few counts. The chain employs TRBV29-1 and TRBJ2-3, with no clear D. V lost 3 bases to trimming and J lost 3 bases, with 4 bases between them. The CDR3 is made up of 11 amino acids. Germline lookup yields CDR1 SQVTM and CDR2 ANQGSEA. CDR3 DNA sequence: TGCAGCGTTGAGGGGACAGATACGCAGTATTTT. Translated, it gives CSVEGTDTQYF.

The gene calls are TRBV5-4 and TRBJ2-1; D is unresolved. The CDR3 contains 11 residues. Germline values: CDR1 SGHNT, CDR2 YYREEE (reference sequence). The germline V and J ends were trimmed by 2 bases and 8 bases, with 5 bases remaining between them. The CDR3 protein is CASSFLDEQFF. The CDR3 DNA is TGTGCCAGCAGCTTTCTTGATGAGCAGTTCTTC. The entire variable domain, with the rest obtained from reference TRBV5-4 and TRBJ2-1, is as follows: ETGVTQSPTHLIKTRGQQVTLRCSSQSGHNTVSWYQQALGQGPQFIFQYYREEENGRGNFPPRFSGLQFPNYSSELNVNALELDDSALYLCASSFLDEQFFGPGTRLTVL.

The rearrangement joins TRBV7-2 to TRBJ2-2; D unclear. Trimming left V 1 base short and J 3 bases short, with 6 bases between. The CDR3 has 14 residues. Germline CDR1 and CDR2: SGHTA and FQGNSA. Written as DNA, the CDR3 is TGTGCCAGCAGCTTAGTGGTGGACACCGGGGAGCTGTTTTTT. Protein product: CASSLVVDTGELFF.

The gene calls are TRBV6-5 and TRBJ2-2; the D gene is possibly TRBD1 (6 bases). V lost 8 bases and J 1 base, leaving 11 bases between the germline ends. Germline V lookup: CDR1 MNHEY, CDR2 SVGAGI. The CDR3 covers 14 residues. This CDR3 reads CASALTGNTGELFF. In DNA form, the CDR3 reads TGTGCCAGCGCACTGACAGGGAACACCGGGGAGCTGTTTTTT.

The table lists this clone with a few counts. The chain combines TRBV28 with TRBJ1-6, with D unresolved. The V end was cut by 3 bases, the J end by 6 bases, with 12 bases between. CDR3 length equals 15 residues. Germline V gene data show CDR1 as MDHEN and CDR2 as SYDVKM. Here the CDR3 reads CASSFVGSTNSPLHF. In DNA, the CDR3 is TGTGCCAGCAGTTTTGTGGGATCTACTAATTCACCCCTCCACTTT.

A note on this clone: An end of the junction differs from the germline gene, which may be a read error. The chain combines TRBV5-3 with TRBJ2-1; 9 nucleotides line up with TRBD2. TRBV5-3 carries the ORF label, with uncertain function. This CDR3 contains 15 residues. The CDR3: CASSLVAGEHNEQFF. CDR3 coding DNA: TGTGCCAGCAGCTTGGTAGCGGGGGAGCACAATGAGCAGTTCTTC.

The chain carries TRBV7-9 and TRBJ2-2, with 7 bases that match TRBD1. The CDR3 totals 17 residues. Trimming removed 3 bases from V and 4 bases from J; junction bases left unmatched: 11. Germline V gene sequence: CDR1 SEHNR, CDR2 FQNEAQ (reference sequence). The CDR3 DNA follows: TGTGCCAGCAGCTTTCTAGGGGGCCCCTTGAGCACCGGGGAGCTGTTTTTT. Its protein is CASSFLGGPLSTGELFF.

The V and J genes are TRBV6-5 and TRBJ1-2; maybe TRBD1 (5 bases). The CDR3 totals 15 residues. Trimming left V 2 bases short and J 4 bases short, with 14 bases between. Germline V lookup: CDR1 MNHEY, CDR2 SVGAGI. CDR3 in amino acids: CASSYTTTGTYGYTF. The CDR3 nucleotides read TGTGCCAGCAGTTACACAACTACAGGAACCTATGGCTACACCTTC.

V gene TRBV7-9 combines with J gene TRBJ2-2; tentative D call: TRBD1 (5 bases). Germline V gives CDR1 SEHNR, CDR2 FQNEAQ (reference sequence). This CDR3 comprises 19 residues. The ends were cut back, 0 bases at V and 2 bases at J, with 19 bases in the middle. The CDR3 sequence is CASSLATMAGKGNTGELFF. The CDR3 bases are TGTGCCAGCAGCTTAGCGACGATGGCAGGGAAGGGAAACACCGGGGAGCTGTTTTTT. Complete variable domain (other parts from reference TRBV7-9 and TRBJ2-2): DTGVSQNPRHKITKRGQNVTFRCDPISEHNRLYWYRQTLGQGPEFLTYFQNEAQLEKSRLLSDRFSAERPKGSFSTLEIQRTEQGDSAMYLCASSLATMAGKGNTGELFFGEGSRLTVL.

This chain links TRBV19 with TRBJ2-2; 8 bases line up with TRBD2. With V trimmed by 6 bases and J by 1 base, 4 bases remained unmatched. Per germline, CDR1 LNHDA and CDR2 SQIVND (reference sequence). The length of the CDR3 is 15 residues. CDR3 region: CASRSTSGNTGELFF. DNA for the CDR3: TGTGCCAGTAGATCAACTAGCGGGAACACCGGGGAGCTGTTTTTT.

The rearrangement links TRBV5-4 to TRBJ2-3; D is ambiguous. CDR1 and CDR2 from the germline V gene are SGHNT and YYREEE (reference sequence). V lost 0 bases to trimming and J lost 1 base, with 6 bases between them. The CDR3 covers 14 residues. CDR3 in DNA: TGTGCCAGCAGCTTGGGGGATCGCACAGATACGCAGTATTTT. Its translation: CASSLGDRTDTQYF.

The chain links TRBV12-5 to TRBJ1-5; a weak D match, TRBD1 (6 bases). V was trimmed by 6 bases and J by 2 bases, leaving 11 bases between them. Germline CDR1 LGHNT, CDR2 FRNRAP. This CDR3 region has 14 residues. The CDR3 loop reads CASGLSGGNQPQHF. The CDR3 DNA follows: TGTGCTAGTGGCCTGTCAGGGGGCAATCAGCCCCAGCATTTT.

CDR3 amino acids: CASSFGQGTHQPQHF. The CDR3 DNA is TGTGCCAGCAGCTTTGGCCAGGGGACACATCAGCCCCAGCATTTT. The genes are TRBV11-2 and TRBJ1-5; possibly TRBD1 for D (6 bases). In germline, CDR1 is SGHAT, CDR2 FQNNGV. V lost 3 bases, J lost 5 bases, and 14 bases lay in between. The CDR3 is 15 residues long. The full variable domain, with the rest looked up from reference TRBV11-2 and TRBJ1-5, is EAGVAQSPRYKIIEKRQSVAFWCNPISGHATLYWYQQILGQGPKLLIQFQNNGVVDDSQLPKDRFSAERLKGVDSTLKIQPAKLEDSAVYLCASSFGQGTHQPQHFGDGTRLSIL.

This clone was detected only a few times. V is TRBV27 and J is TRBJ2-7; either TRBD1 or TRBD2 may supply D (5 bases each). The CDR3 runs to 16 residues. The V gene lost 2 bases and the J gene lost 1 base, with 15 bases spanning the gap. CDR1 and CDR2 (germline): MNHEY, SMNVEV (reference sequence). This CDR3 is CASSLVIPGPSYEQYV. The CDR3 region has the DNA TGTGCCAGCAGTTTAGTTATTCCGGGACCTTCCTACGAGCAGTACGTC.

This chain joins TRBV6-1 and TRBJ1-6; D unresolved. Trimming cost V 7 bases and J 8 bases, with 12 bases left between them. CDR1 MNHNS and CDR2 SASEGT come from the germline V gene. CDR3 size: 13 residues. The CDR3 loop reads CASNAVGDSPLHF. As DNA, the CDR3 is TGTGCCAGCAATGCGGTTGGGGATTCACCCCTCCACTTT.

The CDR3 spells CASSFGHGQPRADTQYF. The CDR3, as DNA: TGTGCCAGCAGCTTTGGTCACGGACAGCCCAGGGCGGATACGCAGTATTTT. The chain employs TRBV7-9 and TRBJ2-3; perhaps TRBD1 as D (6 bases). The CDR3 spans 17 residues. CDR1 is SEHNR and CDR2 is FQNEAQ in the germline V gene (reference sequence). With 3 bases removed from V and 6 bases from J, the gap between germline ends came to 22 bases.

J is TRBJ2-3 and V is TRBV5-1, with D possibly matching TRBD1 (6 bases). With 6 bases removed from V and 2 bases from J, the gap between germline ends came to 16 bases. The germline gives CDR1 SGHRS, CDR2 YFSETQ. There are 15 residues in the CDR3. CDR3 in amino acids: CASTPGALITDTQYF. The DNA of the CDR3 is TGCGCCAGCACCCCAGGGGCCTTGATCACAGATACGCAGTATTTT.

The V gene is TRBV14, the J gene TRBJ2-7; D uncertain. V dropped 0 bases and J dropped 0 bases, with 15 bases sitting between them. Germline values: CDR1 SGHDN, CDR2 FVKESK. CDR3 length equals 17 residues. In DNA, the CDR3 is TGTGCCAGCAGCCAAGAGGTTTCCCCAGGTTACTCCTACGAGCAGTACTTC. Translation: CASSQEVSPGYSYEQYF.

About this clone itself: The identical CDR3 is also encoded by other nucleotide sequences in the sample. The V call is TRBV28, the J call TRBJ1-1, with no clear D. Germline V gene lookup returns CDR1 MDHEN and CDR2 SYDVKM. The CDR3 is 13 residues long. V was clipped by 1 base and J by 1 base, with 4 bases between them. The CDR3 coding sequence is TGTGCCAGCAGTTTATCGGGGAACACTGAAGCTTTCTTT. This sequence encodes CASSLSGNTEAFF.